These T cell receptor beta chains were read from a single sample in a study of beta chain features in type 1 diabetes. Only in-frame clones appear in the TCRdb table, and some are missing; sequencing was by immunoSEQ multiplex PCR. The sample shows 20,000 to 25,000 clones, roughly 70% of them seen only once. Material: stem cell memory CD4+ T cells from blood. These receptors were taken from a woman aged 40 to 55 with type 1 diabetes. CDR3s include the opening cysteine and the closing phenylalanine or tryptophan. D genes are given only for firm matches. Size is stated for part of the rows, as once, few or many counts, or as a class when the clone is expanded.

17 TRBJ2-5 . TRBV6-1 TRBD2 TGTGCCAGCAGTGAAGCGGTCTGGACTAGCGGGAGGGAGACCCAGTACTTC CASSEAVWTSGRETQYF
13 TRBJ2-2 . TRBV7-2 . TGTGCCAGCAGCCGTGGAGGAACCGGGGAGCTGTTTTTT CASSRGGTGELFF
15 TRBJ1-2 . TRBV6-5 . TGTGCCAGCAGTTATGCGGGACTCCGGAACTATGGCTACACCTTC CASSYAGLRNYGYTF
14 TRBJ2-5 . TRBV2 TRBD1 TGTGCCAGCAGGCCGACAGGGGGCATCGAGACCCAGTACTTC CASRPTGGIETQYF
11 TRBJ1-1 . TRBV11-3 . TGTGCCAGCGCCCATCCCACAGGGACTTTCTTT CASAHPTGTFF
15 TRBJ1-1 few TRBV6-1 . TGTGCCAGCAGACCGCGAGGGCTCTTTGGAACTGAAGCTTTCTTT CASRPRGLFGTEAFF
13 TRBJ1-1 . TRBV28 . TGTGCCAGCAGCCTCAACGCCGGGCCGGGGGCTTTCTTT CASSLNAGPGAFF
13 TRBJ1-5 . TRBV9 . TGTGCCAGCAGCGTCCAGGACAATCAGCCCCAGCATTTT CASSVQDNQPQHF
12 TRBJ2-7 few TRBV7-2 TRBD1 TGTGCCAGCAGCGGGGACAGCTACGAGCAGTACTTC CASSGDSYEQYF
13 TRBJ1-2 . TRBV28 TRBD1 TGTGCCAGCAGTTCAGGGGGCCACTATGGCTACACCTTC CASSSGGHYGYTF
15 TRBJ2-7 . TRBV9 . TGTGCCAGCAGCGTAGATAACAGGGAGATTTACGAGCAGTACTTC CASSVDNREIYEQYF
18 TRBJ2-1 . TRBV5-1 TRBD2 TGCGCCAGCAGCTCGGAACTAGCGGGAGGGCCTCTTTACAATGAGCAGTTCTTC CASSSELAGGPLYNEQFF
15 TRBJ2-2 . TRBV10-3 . TGTGCCATCAGCAGTGACGGGGGGCCGTACGGGGAGCTGTTTTTT CAISSDGGPYGELFF
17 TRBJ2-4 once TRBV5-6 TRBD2 TGTGCCAGCAGCTTGGGTGGCGGGGGGGCATCCCGAAACATTCAGTACTTC CASSLGGGGASRNIQYF
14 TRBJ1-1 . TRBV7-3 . TGTGCCAGCAGCAGAGGGAACTTCGACACTGAAGCTTTCTTT CASSRGNFDTEAFF
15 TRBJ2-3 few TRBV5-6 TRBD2 TGTGCCAGCAGTCCACTAGCGGGAGCGTCAGATACGCAGTATTTT CASSPLAGASDTQYF
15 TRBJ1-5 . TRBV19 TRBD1 TGTGCCAGTACCGAGACAGGGGATAGCAATCAGCCCCAGCATTTT CASTETGDSNQPQHF
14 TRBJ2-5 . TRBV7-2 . TGTGCCAGCAGCTTGTTCTCGGGGCAAGAGACCCAGTACTTC CASSLFSGQETQYF
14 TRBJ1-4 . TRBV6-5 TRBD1 TGTGCCAGCAGTTTACAGGGGAAGGGGGAAAAACTGTTTTTT CASSLQGKGEKLFF
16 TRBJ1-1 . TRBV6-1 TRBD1 TGTGCCAGCAGTGAAGGGACAGGGGACGTTGACACTGAAGCTTTCTTT CASSEGTGDVDTEAFF
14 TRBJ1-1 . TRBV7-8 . TGTGCCAGCAGCTTAAGGAGCGGGAACACTGAAGCTTTCTTT CASSLRSGNTEAFF
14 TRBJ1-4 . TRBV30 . TGTGCCTGGAGTACAGGGACGGCTAATGAAAAACTGTTTTTT CAWSTGTANEKLFF
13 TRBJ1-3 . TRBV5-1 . TGCGCCAGCAGCCGAACGGTCGGAAACACCATATATTTT CASSRTVGNTIYF
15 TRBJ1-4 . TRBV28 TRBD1 TGTGCCAGCACCCTAGGAGGGACAGGGGGTGAAAAACTGTTTTTT CASTLGGTGGEKLFF
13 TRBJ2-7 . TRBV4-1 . TGCGCCAGCAGCCAAGATTTGAGGTACGAGCAGTACTTC CASSQDLRYEQYF
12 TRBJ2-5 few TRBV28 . TGTGCCAGCAGTTTGCAGATTGAGACCCAGTACTTC CASSLQIETQYF
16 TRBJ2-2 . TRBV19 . TGTGCCAGTAGTATTGCGGGGATTACGAACACCGGGGAGCTGTTTTTT CASSIAGITNTGELFF
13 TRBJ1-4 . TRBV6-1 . TGTGCCAGCACGCCAAGCCAGGTCGAAAAACTGTTTTTT CASTPSQVEKLFF
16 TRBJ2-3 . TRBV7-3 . TGTGCCAGCAGCTTAATTCCAGGACAGAGCACAGATACGCAGTATTTT CASSLIPGQSTDTQYF
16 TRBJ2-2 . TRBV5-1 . TGTGCCAGCAGCGGGGGGACAGGAGGCAACACCGGGGAGCTGTTTTTT CASSGGTGGNTGELFF
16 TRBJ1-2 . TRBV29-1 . TGCAGCGTTGAAGACCCCGGACAGTGGAGGTACCGTGGCTACACCTTC CSVEDPGQWRYRGYTF
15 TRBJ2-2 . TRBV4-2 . TGTGCCAGCAGCCTAAGATCAGGGACTGGCGGGGAGCTGTTTTTT CASSLRSGTGGELFF
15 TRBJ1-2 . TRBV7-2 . TGTGCCAGCAGTCCTAACAGGGTTGGTAACTATGGCTACACCTTC CASSPNRVGNYGYTF
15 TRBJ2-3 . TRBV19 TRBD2 TGTGCCAGTCGGCTAGCGGCCTCGAACACAGATACGCAGTATTTT CASRLAASNTDTQYF
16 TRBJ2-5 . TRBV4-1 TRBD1 TGCGCCAGCAGCCAGGCCACACAGGGGGCGGGAGAGACCCAGTACTTC CASSQATQGAGETQYF
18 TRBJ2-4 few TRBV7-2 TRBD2 TGTGCCAGCAGCCTACCCTTCGGACTAGCGGGAGCCTTGAACATTCAGTACTTC CASSLPFGLAGALNIQYF
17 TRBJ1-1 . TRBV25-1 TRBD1 TGTGCCAGCAGTGAACTCCGGACAGGTGGGATGGGGGCTCGCCTTTCTTTT CASSELRTGGMGARLSF
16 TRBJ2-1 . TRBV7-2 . TGTGCCAGCAGCTTAGGTCGGGGTAAGACCTACAATGAGCAGTTCTTC CASSLGRGKTYNEQFF
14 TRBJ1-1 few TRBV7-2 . TGTGCCAGCAGCTTAGCGCTGTCGAGCACTGAAGCTTTCTTT CASSLALSSTEAFF
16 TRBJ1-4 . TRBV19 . TGTGCCAGTAGTATCCAGGGGAGCCCAACTAATGAAAAACTGTTTTTT CASSIQGSPTNEKLFF